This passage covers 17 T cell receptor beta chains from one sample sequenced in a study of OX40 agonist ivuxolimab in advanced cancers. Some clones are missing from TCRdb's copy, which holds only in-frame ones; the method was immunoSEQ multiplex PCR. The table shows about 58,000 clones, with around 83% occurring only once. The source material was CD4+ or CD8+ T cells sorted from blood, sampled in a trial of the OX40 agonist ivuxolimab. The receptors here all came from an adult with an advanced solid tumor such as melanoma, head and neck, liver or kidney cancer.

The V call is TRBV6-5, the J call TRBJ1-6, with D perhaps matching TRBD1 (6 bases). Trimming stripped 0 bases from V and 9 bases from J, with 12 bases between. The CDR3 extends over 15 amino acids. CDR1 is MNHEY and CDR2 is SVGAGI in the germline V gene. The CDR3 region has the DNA TGTGCCAGCAGTTACTCACAGGGTTCAAGTTCACCCCTCCACTTT. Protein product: CASSYSQGSSSPLHF.

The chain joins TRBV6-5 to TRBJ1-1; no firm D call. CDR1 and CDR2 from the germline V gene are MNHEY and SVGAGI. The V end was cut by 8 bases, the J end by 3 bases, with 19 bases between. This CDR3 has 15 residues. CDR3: CASGTHGVRDTEAFF. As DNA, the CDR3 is TGTGCCAGCGGAACTCACGGGGTGAGGGACACTGAAGCTTTCTTT.

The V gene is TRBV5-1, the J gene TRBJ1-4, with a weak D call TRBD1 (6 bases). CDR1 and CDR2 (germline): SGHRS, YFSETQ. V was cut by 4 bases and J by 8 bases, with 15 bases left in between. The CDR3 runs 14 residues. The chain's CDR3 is CASSRQQGEEKLFF. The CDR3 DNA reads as TGCGCCAGCAGCCGCCAACAGGGAGAAGAAAAACTGTTTTTT.

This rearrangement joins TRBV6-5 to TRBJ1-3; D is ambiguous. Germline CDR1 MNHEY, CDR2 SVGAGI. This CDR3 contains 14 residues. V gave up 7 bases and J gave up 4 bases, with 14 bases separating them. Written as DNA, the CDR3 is TGTGCCAGCATCCCGGCCCTCCACGGAAACACCATATATTTT. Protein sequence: CASIPALHGNTIYF.

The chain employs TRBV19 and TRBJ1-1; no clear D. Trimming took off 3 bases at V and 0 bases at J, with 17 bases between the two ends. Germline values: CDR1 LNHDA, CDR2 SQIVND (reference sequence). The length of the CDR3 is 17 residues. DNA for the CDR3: TGTGCCAGTAGTATTTTTCCCGATGGAACCTTGAACACTGAAGCTTTCTTT. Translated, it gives CASSIFPDGTLNTEAFF. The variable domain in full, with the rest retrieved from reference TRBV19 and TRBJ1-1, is DGGITQSPKYLFRKEGQNVTLSCEQNLNHDAMYWYRQDPGQGLRLIYYSQIVNDFQKGDIAEGYSVSREKKESFPLTVTSAQKNPTAFYLCASSIFPDGTLNTEAFFGQGTRLTVV.

CDR3 sequence: CARGARTVNSGNTIYF. The CDR3 nucleotides read TGTGCCCGAGGGGCGAGGACGGTTAACTCTGGAAACACCATATATTTT. This chain uses TRBV30 with TRBJ1-3; tentative D call: TRBD1 (5 bases). Germline values: CDR1 GTSNPN, CDR2 SVGIG (reference sequence). This CDR3 has 16 residues. Deletions cut 8 bases from V and 0 bases from J, with 20 bases between. Drawing the rest from reference TRBV30 and TRBJ1-3, the complete variable domain is SQTIHQWPATLVQPVGSPLSLECTVEGTSNPNLYWYRQAAGRGLQLLFYSVGIGQISSEVPQNLSASRPQDRQFILSSKKLLLSDSGFYLCARGARTVNSGNTIYFGEGSWLTVV.

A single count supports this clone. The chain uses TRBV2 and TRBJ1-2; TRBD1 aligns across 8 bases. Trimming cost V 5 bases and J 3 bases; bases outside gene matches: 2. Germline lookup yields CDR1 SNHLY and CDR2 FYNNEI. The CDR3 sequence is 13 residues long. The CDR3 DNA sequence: TGTGCCAGCAGTCTGACAGGGGACTATGGCTACACCTTC. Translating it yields CASSLTGDYGYTF. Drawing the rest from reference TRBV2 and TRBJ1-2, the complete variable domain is EPEVTQTPSHQVTQMGQEVILRCVPISNHLYFYWYRQILGQKVEFLVSFYNNEISEKSEIFDDQFSVERPDGSNFTLKIRSTKLEDSAMYFCASSLTGDYGYTFGSGTRLTVV.

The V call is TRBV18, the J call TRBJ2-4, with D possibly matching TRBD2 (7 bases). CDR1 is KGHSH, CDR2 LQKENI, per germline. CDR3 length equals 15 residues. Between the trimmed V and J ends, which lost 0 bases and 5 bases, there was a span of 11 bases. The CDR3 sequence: CASSPPGGAENIQYF. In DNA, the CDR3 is TGTGCCAGCTCACCACCGGGGGGGGCCGAAAACATTCAGTACTTC.

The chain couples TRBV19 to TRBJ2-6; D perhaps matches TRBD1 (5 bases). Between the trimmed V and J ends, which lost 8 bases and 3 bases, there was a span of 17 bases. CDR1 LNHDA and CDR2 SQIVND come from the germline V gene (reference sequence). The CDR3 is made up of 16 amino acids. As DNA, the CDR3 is TGTGCCAGTGGGAAACAGGCCCTCGGTGGGGCCAACGTCCTGACTTTC. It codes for CASGKQALGGANVLTF.

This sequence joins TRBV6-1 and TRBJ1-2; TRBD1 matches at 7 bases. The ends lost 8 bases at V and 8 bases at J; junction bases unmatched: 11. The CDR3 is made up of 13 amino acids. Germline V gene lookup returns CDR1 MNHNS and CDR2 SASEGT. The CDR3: CASWITGDPGYTF. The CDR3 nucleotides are TGTGCCAGCTGGATAACAGGGGATCCCGGCTACACCTTC.

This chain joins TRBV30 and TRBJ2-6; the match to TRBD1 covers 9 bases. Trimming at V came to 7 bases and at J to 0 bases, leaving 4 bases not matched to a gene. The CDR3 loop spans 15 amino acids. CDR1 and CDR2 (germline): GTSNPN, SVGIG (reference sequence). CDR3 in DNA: TGTGCCTTAGGACAGGGGATCTCTGGGGCCAACGTCCTGACTTTC. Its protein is CALGQGISGANVLTF. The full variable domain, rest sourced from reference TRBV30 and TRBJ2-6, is SQTIHQWPATLVQPVGSPLSLECTVEGTSNPNLYWYRQAAGRGLQLLFYSVGIGQISSEVPQNLSASRPQDRQFILSSKKLLLSDSGFYLCALGQGISGANVLTFGAGSRLTVL.

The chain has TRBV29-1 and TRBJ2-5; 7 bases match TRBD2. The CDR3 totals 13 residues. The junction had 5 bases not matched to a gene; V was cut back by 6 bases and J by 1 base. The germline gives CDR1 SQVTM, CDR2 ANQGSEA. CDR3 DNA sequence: TGCAGCGTGGGGGAGGGCACCCAAGAGACCCAGTACTTC. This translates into CSVGEGTQETQYF.

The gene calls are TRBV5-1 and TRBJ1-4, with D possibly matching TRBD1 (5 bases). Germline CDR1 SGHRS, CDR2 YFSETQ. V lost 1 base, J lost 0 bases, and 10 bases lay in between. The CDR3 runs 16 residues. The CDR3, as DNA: TGCGCCAGCAGCTTGCTCGGGACCGCAACTAATGAAAAACTGTTTTTT. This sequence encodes CASSLLGTATNEKLFF. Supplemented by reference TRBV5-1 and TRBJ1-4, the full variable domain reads KAGVTQTPRYLIKTRGQQVTLSCSPISGHRSVSWYQQTPGQGLQFLFEYFSETQRNKGNFPGRFSGRQFSNSRSEMNVSTLELGDSALYLCASSLLGTATNEKLFFGSGTQLSVL.

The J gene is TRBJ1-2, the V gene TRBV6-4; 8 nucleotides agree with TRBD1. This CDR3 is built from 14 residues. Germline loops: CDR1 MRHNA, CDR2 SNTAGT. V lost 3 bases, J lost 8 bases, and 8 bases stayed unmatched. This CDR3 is CASSDTNRGSGYTF. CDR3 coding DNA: TGTGCCAGCAGTGATACGAACAGGGGGAGCGGCTACACCTTC.

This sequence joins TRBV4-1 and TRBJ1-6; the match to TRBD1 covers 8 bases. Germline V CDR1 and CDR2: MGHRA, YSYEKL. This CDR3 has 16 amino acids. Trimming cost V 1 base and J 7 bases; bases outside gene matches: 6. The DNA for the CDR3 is TGCGCCAGCAGCCAAGGCACAGGGGGTTCAAATTCACCCCTCCACTTT. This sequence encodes CASSQGTGGSNSPLHF.

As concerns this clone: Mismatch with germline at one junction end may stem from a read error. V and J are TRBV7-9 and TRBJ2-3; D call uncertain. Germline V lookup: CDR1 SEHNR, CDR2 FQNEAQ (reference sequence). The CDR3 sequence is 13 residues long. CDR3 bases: TGTGCCAGCAGTTTAGAAACTCCAGATACGCAGTATTTT. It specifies CASSLETPDTQYF.

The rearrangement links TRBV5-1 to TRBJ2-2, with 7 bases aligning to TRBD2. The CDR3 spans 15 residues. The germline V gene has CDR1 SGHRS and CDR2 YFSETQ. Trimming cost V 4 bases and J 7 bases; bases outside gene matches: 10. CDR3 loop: CASSARPGEGGELFF. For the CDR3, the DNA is TGCGCCAGCAGCGCCCGACCGGGGGAGGGCGGGGAGCTGTTTTTT.